One sample yielded the 32 T cell receptor beta chains listed below, sequenced in a study of blood T cell repertoires in COVID-19. Some clones are missing from TCRdb's copy, which holds only in-frame ones; the method was immunoSEQ multiplex PCR. Among tens of thousands of clones listed, roughly 80% were seen once. Sequencing was carried out using peripheral blood. These receptors were collected from a woman aged 80 or older with active or convalescent COVID-19.

V gene TRBV28 combines with J gene TRBJ1-1; 11 nucleotides match TRBD1. V dropped 6 bases and J dropped 8; count of bases not matched to a gene: 14. The CDR3 is 16 residues long. In germline, CDR1 is MDHEN, CDR2 SYDVKM. The chain's CDR3 is CASRPGTGGPTREAFF. As DNA, the CDR3 is TGTGCCAGCAGACCAGGGACAGGGGGACCTACGAGGGAAGCTTTCTTT.

The CDR3 DNA is TGTGCCAGCACGGCCAGGCGCCCCTACGAGCAGTACTTC. The encoded protein is CASTARRPYEQYF. The V gene is TRBV9, the J gene TRBJ2-7; D is uncertain. Germline CDR1 reads SGDLS; CDR2 reads YYNGEE. The CDR3 runs to 13 residues. V lost 6 bases and J 2 bases, leaving 12 bases between the germline ends.

The sample holds a few counts of this clone. The rearrangement joins TRBV6-5 to TRBJ2-2, with a possible D match to TRBD1 (6 bases). The germline V gene has CDR1 MNHEY and CDR2 SVGAGI. The CDR3 consists of 13 residues. Between the trimmed V and J ends, which lost 8 bases and 5 bases, there was a span of 12 bases. Written as DNA, the CDR3 is TGTGCCAGCTGGAAAACAGGGACCGGGGAGCTGTTTTTT. This gives the protein CASWKTGTGELFF.

The chain is built from TRBV5-1 and TRBJ2-1; the match to TRBD2 covers 10 bases. The CDR3 sequence is 14 residues long. CDR1 and CDR2 from the germline V gene are SGHRS and YFSETQ. V lost 0 bases and J lost 6; bases outside the gene matches: 0. The CDR3 protein is CASSLERGGNEQFF. As DNA, the CDR3 is TGCGCCAGCAGCTTGGAGCGGGGGGGCAATGAGCAGTTCTTC.

This clone was seen only a few times. The rearrangement links TRBV5-4 to TRBJ2-2; D unresolved. The V and J ends lost 2 bases and 8 bases respectively, with 7 bases between them. This CDR3 contains 12 residues. Germline loops: CDR1 SGHNT, CDR2 YYREEE (reference sequence). The CDR3 sequence: CASSFILGELFF. In DNA form, the CDR3 reads TGTGCCAGCAGCTTTATACTGGGGGAGCTGTTTTTT.

V and J are TRBV28 and TRBJ2-7; 8 positions agree with TRBD1. J lost 5 bases, V lost 4 bases, and 10 bases had no gene match. CDR3 length: 15 residues. The germline V gene has CDR1 MDHEN and CDR2 SYDVKM. CDR3 protein: CASSSVLDRVNEQYF. The CDR3 DNA is TGTGCCAGCAGTTCAGTCTTGGACAGGGTAAACGAGCAGTACTTC.

The V gene is TRBV2, the J gene TRBJ2-3; the match to TRBD2 covers 11 bases. Trimming took 8 bases from V and 5 from J; bases not matched to a gene: 6. This CDR3 has 14 residues. Germline CDR1 SNHLY, CDR2 FYNNEI. CDR3 DNA: TGTGCCAGCGCACTAGCGGGAGTGATAGATACGCAGTATTTT. This sequence encodes CASALAGVIDTQYF.

The chain links TRBV7-3 to TRBJ2-3, with 8 bases aligning to TRBD2. Trimming took 5 bases from V and 2 from J; bases not matched to a gene: 12. The germline gives CDR1 SGHTA, CDR2 FQGTGA. The CDR3 spans 17 residues. CDR3 sequence: CASSPQGSGRTTDTQYF. As DNA, the CDR3 is TGTGCCAGCAGCCCCCAGGGGAGCGGGAGAACCACAGATACGCAGTATTTT.

V and J are TRBV2 and TRBJ1-2; D is unresolved. The V gene's germline CDR1 is SNHLY and CDR2 FYNNEI. V lost 3 bases, J lost 7 bases, and 12 bases lay in between. CDR3 length: 13 amino acids. CDR3 coding DNA: TGTGCCAGCAGTGATAGCCGGTCCGGTGGCTACACCTTC. Protein: CASSDSRSGGYTF.

V is TRBV25-1 and J is TRBJ1-1; D unresolved. This CDR3 has 12 amino acids. Trimming pared 4 bases from V and 11 bases from J, leaving 14 bases between. Per germline, CDR1 MGHDK and CDR2 SYGVNS. The CDR3 is CASSGQAPLAFF. The CDR3 coding sequence is TGTGCCAGCAGTGGACAAGCACCCCTGGCTTTCTTT. The whole variable domain, filled in from reference TRBV25-1 and TRBJ1-1, reads EADIYQTPRYLVIGTGKKITLECSQTMGHDKMYWYQQDPGMELHLIHYSYGVNSTEKGDLSSESTVSRIRTEHFPLTLESARPSHTSQYLCASSGQAPLAFFGQGTRLTVV.

The chain combines TRBV19 with TRBJ1-3; 8 bases match TRBD1. Germline assignment: CDR1 LNHDA and CDR2 SQIVND (reference sequence). The CDR3 spans 15 residues. Unmatched junction bases numbered 8, after V lost 6 bases and J lost 4 bases. DNA of the CDR3: TGTGCCAGTAGCACGGACAGGGCTATCGGAAACACCATATATTTT. Translated, it gives CASSTDRAIGNTIYF.

The chain has TRBV24-1 and TRBJ2-4; the match to TRBD2 covers 10 bases. The V and J ends lost 6 bases and 6 bases, in that order; junction bases with no gene match: 4. The V gene's germline CDR1 is KGHDR and CDR2 SFDVKD. The CDR3 runs 14 residues. CDR3 sequence reads: CATSSASGRNIQYF. CDR3 nucleotide sequence: TGTGCCACCAGTTCAGCTAGCGGGAGAAACATTCAGTACTTC.

The chain uses TRBV2 and TRBJ2-3, with TRBD1 identical over 9 bases. V was pared by 4 bases and J by 1 base, with 9 bases of the junction left unmatched. This CDR3 spans 17 amino acids. Germline loops: CDR1 SNHLY, CDR2 FYNNEI. The CDR3 region has the DNA TGTGCCAGCAGTGGACCTTATGGGACAGGGCGCACAGATACGCAGTATTTT. Residues: CASSGPYGTGRTDTQYF.

The V and J genes are TRBV6-5 and TRBJ2-5; 8 bases align to TRBD2. Germline CDR1 and CDR2: MNHEY and SVGAGI. This CDR3 is built from 14 residues. J gave up 1 base and V 8 bases, and 6 bases lay outside the gene matches. DNA for the CDR3: TGTGCCAGCGCGGGGGGAGGCCCCCAAGAGACCCAGTACTTC. Amino acids: CASAGGGPQETQYF.

The CDR3 nucleotides read TGCGCCAGCAGCCGAGGACAGGCGACCCTCGAGCAGTACTTC. This encodes CASSRGQATLEQYF. V usage is TRBV5-1 and J usage is TRBJ2-7; TRBD1 aligns across 7 bases. Per the germline V gene, CDR1 is SGHRS and CDR2 is YFSETQ. The CDR3 extends over 14 amino acids. V lost 4 bases, J lost 6 bases, and 10 bases stayed unmatched.

The chain combines TRBV28 with TRBJ2-7, with no clear D. There are 13 residues in the CDR3. V was clipped by 5 bases and J by 2 bases, with 10 bases between them. Germline CDR1 and CDR2: MDHEN and SYDVKM. CDR3 DNA: TGTGCCAGCAGTCACGGGTTAGCCTACGAGCAGTACTTC. Amino acid sequence: CASSHGLAYEQYF. Looking up the rest from reference TRBV28 and TRBJ2-7 gives the full variable domain: DVKVTQSSRYLVKRTGEKVFLECVQDMDHENMFWYRQDPGLGLRLIYFSYDVKMKEKGDIPEGYSVSREKKERFSLILESASTNQTSMYLCASSHGLAYEQYFGPGTRLTVT.

The chain joins TRBV9 to TRBJ1-2; D perhaps matches TRBD1 (6 bases). CDR3 size: 14 residues. Trimming left V 4 bases short and J 8 bases short, with 18 bases between. The germline V gene encodes CDR1 SGDLS and CDR2 YYNGEE. The CDR3 coding sequence is TGTGCCAGCAGCTTCCGGGACACCGGGGAGGGCTACACCTTC. Its translation: CASSFRDTGEGYTF.

This chain uses TRBV10-2 with TRBJ2-6; weak D call: TRBD2 (5 bases). The germline V gene has CDR1 WSHSY and CDR2 SAAADI. This CDR3 is built from 17 residues. Trimming took off 5 bases at V and 4 bases at J, with 18 bases between the two ends. The CDR3: CASSRGSEGAGANVLTF. CDR3 nucleotide sequence: TGCGCCAGCAGTCGCGGGTCAGAAGGTGCAGGGGCCAACGTCCTGACTTTC.

The chain has TRBV25-1 and TRBJ2-3; TRBD2 might be the D (6 bases). Germline loops: CDR1 MGHDK, CDR2 SYGVNS. Trimming left V 2 bases short and J 5 bases short, with 8 bases between. The CDR3 extends over 13 amino acids. In nucleotides, the CDR3 is TGTGCCAGCAGTGAACTGGGGGGAGATACGCAGTATTTT. Amino acids: CASSELGGDTQYF.

The J gene is TRBJ2-3, the V gene TRBV5-1; D is unresolved. This CDR3 spans 13 amino acids. Trimming stripped 4 bases from V and 2 bases from J, with 8 bases between. From germline, CDR1 is SGHRS and CDR2 YFSETQ. For the CDR3, the DNA is TGCGCCAGCAGCACCGCGAACACAGATACGCAGTATTTT. It codes for CASSTANTDTQYF.

The chain is built from TRBV2 and TRBJ1-2; maybe TRBD1 (6 bases). Germline CDR1 SNHLY, CDR2 FYNNEI. CDR3 length: 14 amino acids. Trimming left V 0 bases short and J 7 bases short, with 12 bases between. CDR3 DNA: TGTGCCAGCAGTGAAGCAGGGCAGGGGTTTGGCTACACCTTC. Translating it yields CASSEAGQGFGYTF.

V is TRBV28 and J is TRBJ2-5; 10 positions match TRBD2. CDR1 is MDHEN and CDR2 is SYDVKM in the germline V gene. V was pared by 6 bases and J by 4 bases, with 8 bases of the junction left unmatched. The CDR3 is made up of 15 amino acids. The CDR3 spells CASSRSGGSGETQYF. DNA for the CDR3: TGTGCCAGCAGCCGTAGCGGGGGGTCAGGAGAGACCCAGTACTTC.

In DNA, the CDR3 is TGTGCCAGCAGAACGGGGGTAAATTCACCCCTCCACTTT. Amino acids: CASRTGVNSPLHF. This chain links TRBV12-3 or TRBV12-4 with TRBJ1-6, with a weak D call TRBD1 (5 bases). V gave up 6 bases and J gave up 7 bases, with 10 bases separating them. The CDR3 spans 13 residues.

This chain links TRBV11-2 with TRBJ2-3, with 7 bases lining up with TRBD2. CDR1 and CDR2 (germline): SGHAT, FQNNGV. The trim removed 3 bases at V and 0 bases at J, leaving 3 bases unmatched. The CDR3 consists of 15 residues. The CDR3 sequence is CASSFSGSSTDTQYF. In DNA, the CDR3 is TGTGCCAGCAGCTTTAGCGGGTCTAGCACAGATACGCAGTATTTT. Together with reference TRBV11-2 and TRBJ2-3, the CDR3 gives the full variable domain: EAGVAQSPRYKIIEKRQSVAFWCNPISGHATLYWYQQILGQGPKLLIQFQNNGVVDDSQLPKDRFSAERLKGVDSTLKIQPAKLEDSAVYLCASSFSGSSTDTQYFGPGTRLTVL.

This chain joins TRBV5-1 and TRBJ2-3; the D gene is possibly TRBD1 (6 bases). From germline, CDR1 is SGHRS and CDR2 YFSETQ. Trimming shortened V by 0 bases and J by 5 bases, and 16 bases separated the two germline ends. This CDR3 contains 16 residues. The CDR3 DNA reads TGCGCCAGCAGCTTGGAAGGACAGCTACTCAAAGATACGCAGTATTTT. Its protein is CASSLEGQLLKDTQYF.

The CDR3 region has the DNA TGTGCCAGCAGCTTAGCTACACCAGGGACTAGGGGGGATACGCAGTATTTT. It codes for CASSLATPGTRGDTQYF. J is TRBJ2-3 and V is TRBV7-2, with 8 bases that match TRBD2. CDR3 size: 17 residues. Germline V gene lookup returns CDR1 SGHTA and CDR2 FQGNSA. The ends lost 0 bases at V and 6 bases at J; junction bases unmatched: 11.

The V gene is TRBV19, the J gene TRBJ2-3; 7 bases agree with TRBD2. Germline CDR1 LNHDA, CDR2 SQIVND (reference sequence). V was clipped by 4 bases and J by 4 bases; unmatched bases: 5. The CDR3 sequence is 14 residues long. The CDR3 sequence: CASSTMTSSDTQYF. DNA of the CDR3: TGTGCCAGTAGTACGATGACTAGCTCAGATACGCAGTATTTT.

The chain uses TRBV19 and TRBJ1-5; a weak D match, TRBD1 (6 bases). The germline V and J ends were trimmed by 4 bases and 1 base, with 8 bases remaining between them. The CDR3 has 14 amino acids. Germline V gene data show CDR1 as LNHDA and CDR2 as SQIVND (reference sequence). CDR3 nucleotide sequence: TGTGCCAGTAGTACAGGGGAAAGCAATCAGCCCCAGCATTTT. Protein: CASSTGESNQPQHF.

The chain couples TRBV29-1 to TRBJ2-2; tentatively, D is TRBD1 (6 bases). This CDR3 contains 13 residues. Germline V CDR1 and CDR2: SQVTM, ANQGSEA. Trimming took off 2 bases at V and 7 bases at J, with 11 bases between the two ends. CDR3 DNA sequence: TGCAGCGTTGAACTGGGGGCGAACGGGGAGCTGTTTTTT. It translates to CSVELGANGELFF.

Note on this clone: One end of the junction fails to match germline, which may point to a read error. This chain joins TRBV18 and TRBJ2-1, with 9 bases fitting TRBD2. Germline assignment: CDR1 KGHSH and CDR2 LQKENI. CDR3 length: 15 amino acids. The CDR3 protein is CASSTPGLAGYEQFF. CDR3 sequence (DNA): TGTGCCAGCTCAACACCGGGACTAGCTGGCTATGAGCAGTTCTTC.

This rearrangement joins TRBV25-1 to TRBJ1-2; D not resolved. Germline lookup yields CDR1 MGHDK and CDR2 SYGVNS. Trimming removed 3 bases at V and 4 bases at J, with 9 bases between. This CDR3 has 13 residues. This chain's CDR3 is CASSDLPGYGYTF. The CDR3 region has the DNA TGTGCCAGCAGTGACCTACCGGGCTATGGCTACACCTTC.

V and J are TRBV3-1 (or the pseudogene TRBV3-2) and TRBJ2-2, with TRBD2 as a possible D gene (6 bases). Germline CDR1 reads LGHDT; CDR2 reads YNNKEL (reference sequence). This CDR3 has 15 residues. V lost 1 base to trimming and J lost 6 bases, with 12 bases between them. The CDR3 loop is CASSQGVGGPGELFF. DNA for the CDR3: TGTGCCAGCAGCCAAGGCGTGGGGGGACCCGGGGAGCTGTTTTTT.